The entry that follows covers one T cell receptor beta chain sequence. The data stem from a study of blood T cell repertoires in COVID-19. Study-wide context: Acute-phase and convalescent COVID-19 samples originated in the United States, Italy and Spain. Sample material is recorded as cDNA or gDNA derived from T cells, B-cell-depleted T cells, or PBMCs.

Authors' data handling: By means of reference gene primer amplification, nucleated cell counts were estimated. The protocol was immunoSEQ multiplex PCR, while the TCRdb copy is restricted to in-frame clones and leaves out a portion. V and J calls plus clone size are reproduced from that table; the DNA served to infer D and trimming. The sample lists about 270,000 clones; 85% to 90% were seen once. Trimming left V 4 bases short and J 1 base short, with 7 bases between. The length of the CDR3 is 13 residues. Living in 24 US areas, the participants were between 18 and 89 years of age. V usage is TRBV12-3 or TRBV12-4 and J usage is TRBJ1-1, with no clear D. Sequencing input: PBMCs or T cells enriched from blood (not recorded which). The receptor was isolated from a woman aged 25-40 years with acute COVID-19. The DNA for the CDR3 is TGTGCCAGCAGTTACACAAGGAACACTGAAGCTTTCTTT. Protein product: CASSYTRNTEAFF.